A selection of T cell receptor beta chains follows, all from one sample in a study of shared clonotypes between healthy human individuals. Assay used: immunoSEQ multiplex PCR; TCRdb lists only in-frame clones, some missing. Counted here are 2 million to 2.5 million clones, more than 85% occurring once; the ten biggest clones make up around 0.4%. The sequenced sample was naive CD4+ T cells from PBMCs. These TCRs come from a man aged 18-30 years in good health. Some clones in this sample may be carry-over from other donors' samples. CDR3s include the opening cysteine and the closing phenylalanine or tryptophan. The order of the fields is V gene, J gene, D gene, CDR3 length, clone size, CDR3 DNA, CDR3 protein. A D gene is named only where the DNA matches it firmly. Part of the rows lack a size; the others show once, few, many or a class for expanded clones.

V gene: TRBV2; J gene: TRBJ1-4; D gene: TRBD1; CDR3 length: 13; clone size: NA; CDR3 DNA: TGTGCCAGCGAGACAGGGAGGATTGAAAAACTGTTTTTT; CDR3 protein: CASETGRIEKLFF
V gene: TRBV29-1; J gene: TRBJ1-2; D gene: NA; CDR3 length: 11; clone size: NA; CDR3 DNA: TGCAGCGGGGAGGGGGTCGATGGCTACACCTTC; CDR3 protein: CSGEGVDGYTF
V gene: TRBV29-1; J gene: TRBJ1-2; D gene: TRBD1; CDR3 length: 16; clone size: few; CDR3 DNA: TGCAGCGCCCCCATGGGATTAGGGGACAGGGTTTCTGGCTACACCTTC; CDR3 protein: CSAPMGLGDRVSGYTF
V gene: TRBV19; J gene: TRBJ1-2; D gene: TRBD1; CDR3 length: 14; clone size: NA; CDR3 DNA: TGTGCCAGTAGTACCCAGACACAGGGGCATGGCTACACCTTC; CDR3 protein: CASSTQTQGHGYTF
V gene: TRBV28; J gene: TRBJ2-3; D gene: TRBD1; CDR3 length: 16; clone size: NA; CDR3 DNA: TGTGCCAGCAGTTTTTCAGGGACAGGGGGCACAGATACGCAGTATTTT; CDR3 protein: CASSFSGTGGTDTQYF
V gene: TRBV5-1; J gene: TRBJ2-2; D gene: NA; CDR3 length: 14; clone size: NA; CDR3 DNA: TGCGCCAGCAGCTTGATCGAGGTGGCCGGGGAGCTGTTTTTT; CDR3 protein: CASSLIEVAGELFF
V gene: TRBV2; J gene: TRBJ2-4; D gene: TRBD2; CDR3 length: 15; clone size: NA; CDR3 DNA: TGTGCCAGCAGTGAACTACGGGGGGACAAAAACATTCAGTACTTC; CDR3 protein: CASSELRGDKNIQYF
V gene: TRBV5-1; J gene: TRBJ1-4; D gene: NA; CDR3 length: 14; clone size: NA; CDR3 DNA: TGCGCCAGCAGCGTACGGGGGGCTAAGGAAAAACTGTTTTTT; CDR3 protein: CASSVRGAKEKLFF
V gene: TRBV4-1; J gene: TRBJ2-7; D gene: NA; CDR3 length: 15; clone size: NA; CDR3 DNA: TGCGCCAGCAGCCACCATCGTGCCTTGGGGGACGAGCAGTACTTC; CDR3 protein: CASSHHRALGDEQYF
V gene: TRBV18; J gene: TRBJ2-1; D gene: TRBD2; CDR3 length: 15; clone size: NA; CDR3 DNA: TGTGCCAGCTCATCACTAGCGGGAGGCTACAATGAGCAGTTCTTC; CDR3 protein: CASSSLAGGYNEQFF
V gene: TRBV6-1; J gene: TRBJ2-3; D gene: TRBD2; CDR3 length: 14; clone size: NA; CDR3 DNA: TGTGCCAGCGGTCTAGCGGGAGGAGTGGATACGCAGTATTTT; CDR3 protein: CASGLAGGVDTQYF
V gene: TRBV11-3; J gene: TRBJ2-3; D gene: TRBD1; CDR3 length: 14; clone size: NA; CDR3 DNA: TGTGCCAGCAGCCGACAGGGCGGCACAGATACGCAGTATTTT; CDR3 protein: CASSRQGGTDTQYF
V gene: TRBV7-9; J gene: TRBJ1-4; D gene: NA; CDR3 length: 16; clone size: NA; CDR3 DNA: TGTGCCAGCAGCTTAGCAGGACTCGCAACTAATGAAAAACTGTTTTTT; CDR3 protein: CASSLAGLATNEKLFF
V gene: TRBV6-4; J gene: TRBJ2-6; D gene: NA; CDR3 length: 13; clone size: NA; CDR3 DNA: TGTGCCAGCAAAGGATCTGGGGCCAACGTCCTGACTTTC; CDR3 protein: CASKGSGANVLTF
V gene: TRBV29-1; J gene: TRBJ2-1; D gene: TRBD2; CDR3 length: 17; clone size: NA; CDR3 DNA: TGCAGCGTTGAACCGGGGACTAGCGGGAGCTCCTACAATGAGCAGTTCTTC; CDR3 protein: CSVEPGTSGSSYNEQFF
V gene: TRBV18; J gene: TRBJ2-1; D gene: TRBD2; CDR3 length: 17; clone size: NA; CDR3 DNA: TGTGCCAGCTCACCCCCGGGACTAGCGGGAGGTTGGCATGAGCAGTTCTTC; CDR3 protein: CASSPPGLAGGWHEQFF
V gene: TRBV11-2; J gene: TRBJ2-3; D gene: NA; CDR3 length: 17; clone size: NA; CDR3 DNA: TGTGCCAGCAGCTTAGGGGGGACCAGGGAATTGGTGGATACGCAGTATTTT; CDR3 protein: CASSLGGTRELVDTQYF
V gene: TRBV30; J gene: TRBJ2-7; D gene: NA; CDR3 length: 11; clone size: NA; CDR3 DNA: TGTGCCTGGAGTGTAGGGCAGGGACTTAGCTTC; CDR3 protein: CAWSVGQGLSF
V gene: TRBV18; J gene: TRBJ2-2; D gene: TRBD1; CDR3 length: 16; clone size: NA; CDR3 DNA: TGTGCCAGCTCACTTAATCGACAGGGCCTCACCGGGGAGCTGTTTTTT; CDR3 protein: CASSLNRQGLTGELFF
V gene: TRBV15; J gene: TRBJ1-1; D gene: NA; CDR3 length: 16; clone size: NA; CDR3 DNA: TGTGCCACCAGCAGAGACCCCTCGACGGGGAACACTGAAGCTTTCTTT; CDR3 protein: CATSRDPSTGNTEAFF
V gene: TRBV19; J gene: TRBJ2-5; D gene: NA; CDR3 length: 13; clone size: NA; CDR3 DNA: TGTGCCAGTAATACGGACACCCAAGAGACCCAGTACTTC; CDR3 protein: CASNTDTQETQYF
V gene: TRBV2; J gene: TRBJ2-3; D gene: NA; CDR3 length: 14; clone size: NA; CDR3 DNA: TGTGCCAGCACACTTAGCGGAAGCACAGATACGCAGTATTTT; CDR3 protein: CASTLSGSTDTQYF
V gene: TRBV19; J gene: TRBJ1-5; D gene: NA; CDR3 length: 15; clone size: few; CDR3 DNA: TGTGCCAGTAGTATTTTAGGGGGGGCCGGGCAGCCCCAGCATTTT; CDR3 protein: CASSILGGAGQPQHF
V gene: TRBV7-8; J gene: TRBJ2-1; D gene: TRBD2; CDR3 length: 18; clone size: NA; CDR3 DNA: TGTGCCAGCAGCTTAGTCTCGGGCCTAGCGGGAGGGGACAATGAGCAGTTCTTC; CDR3 protein: CASSLVSGLAGGDNEQFF
V gene: TRBV6-5; J gene: TRBJ2-2; D gene: TRBD2; CDR3 length: 15; clone size: NA; CDR3 DNA: TGTGCCAGCAGGAGACTAGCGAGGAACACCGGGGAGCTGTTTTTT; CDR3 protein: CASRRLARNTGELFF
V gene: TRBV11-2; J gene: TRBJ2-3; D gene: NA; CDR3 length: 16; clone size: once; CDR3 DNA: TGTGCCAGCAGCTTGGCGGTTGGTGTGGGAACGGATACGCAGTATTTT; CDR3 protein: CASSLAVGVGTDTQYF
V gene: TRBV5-8; J gene: TRBJ2-5; D gene: NA; CDR3 length: 14; clone size: NA; CDR3 DNA: TGTGCCAGCAGCTTGGAGACAGTCCAAGAGACCCAGTACTTC; CDR3 protein: CASSLETVQETQYF
V gene: TRBV28; J gene: TRBJ2-7; D gene: NA; CDR3 length: 15; clone size: NA; CDR3 DNA: TGTGCCAGTAGTCCCCCGGGGCAGCTGTTCTACGAGCAGTACTTC; CDR3 protein: CASSPPGQLFYEQYF
V gene: TRBV11-2; J gene: TRBJ2-7; D gene: TRBD1; CDR3 length: 15; clone size: NA; CDR3 DNA: TGTGCCAGCAGCCCAGGGACAGGGTTGACCTACGAGCAGTACTTC; CDR3 protein: CASSPGTGLTYEQYF
V gene: TRBV28; J gene: TRBJ2-1; D gene: TRBD2; CDR3 length: 16; clone size: NA; CDR3 DNA: TGTGCCAGCACCCAACCGGGACTAGCCCCTCTGGATGAGCAGTTCTTC; CDR3 protein: CASTQPGLAPLDEQFF
V gene: TRBV4-3; J gene: TRBJ2-3; D gene: NA; CDR3 length: 16; clone size: NA; CDR3 DNA: TGCGCCAGCAGCCAAGATCGGGTAATCCGCACAGATACGCAGTATTTT; CDR3 protein: CASSQDRVIRTDTQYF
V gene: TRBV7-8; J gene: TRBJ1-1; D gene: NA; CDR3 length: 15; clone size: NA; CDR3 DNA: TGTGCCAGCAGCTTCCCGTGGGGAAAGAACACTGAAGCTTTCTTT; CDR3 protein: CASSFPWGKNTEAFF
V gene: TRBV4-2; J gene: TRBJ1-2; D gene: NA; CDR3 length: 14; clone size: once; CDR3 DNA: TGTGCCAGCAGCCAAGAAACCGGTCTCTATGGCTACACCTTC; CDR3 protein: CASSQETGLYGYTF
V gene: TRBV5-1; J gene: TRBJ1-2; D gene: TRBD1; CDR3 length: 14; clone size: NA; CDR3 DNA: TGCGCCAGCAGCTCCTCGACAGGGGACTATGGCTACACCTTC; CDR3 protein: CASSSSTGDYGYTF
V gene: TRBV5-1; J gene: TRBJ2-3; D gene: NA; CDR3 length: 17; clone size: NA; CDR3 DNA: TGCGCCAGCAGCTTGGGGTTCGCGAGGGTGAACCCAGATACGCAGTATTTT; CDR3 protein: CASSLGFARVNPDTQYF
V gene: TRBV2; J gene: TRBJ1-1; D gene: NA; CDR3 length: 11; clone size: NA; CDR3 DNA: TGTGCCAGCAGGATGAACACTGAAGCTTTCTTT; CDR3 protein: CASRMNTEAFF
V gene: TRBV18; J gene: TRBJ2-7; D gene: NA; CDR3 length: 15; clone size: NA; CDR3 DNA: TGTGCCAGCTCACCACAGTCTGGCAAGTCCTACGAGCAGTACTTC; CDR3 protein: CASSPQSGKSYEQYF
V gene: TRBV29-1; J gene: TRBJ2-2; D gene: NA; CDR3 length: 14; clone size: NA; CDR3 DNA: TGCAGCGTTGAACGCGGGGCGGGCACCGGGGAGCTGTTTTTT; CDR3 protein: CSVERGAGTGELFF
V gene: TRBV29-1; J gene: TRBJ1-1; D gene: NA; CDR3 length: 14; clone size: NA; CDR3 DNA: TGCAGTTCCGCGGGGAAGGGAGGGGTGCCTGAAGCTTTCTTT; CDR3 protein: CSSAGKGGVPEAFF
V gene: TRBV25-1; J gene: TRBJ1-6; D gene: TRBD1; CDR3 length: 16; clone size: NA; CDR3 DNA: TGTGCCAGCAGTGGGGCAGGGGGCTCCTATAATTCACCCCTCCACTTT; CDR3 protein: CASSGAGGSYNSPLHF
V gene: TRBV7-2; J gene: TRBJ2-7; D gene: TRBD2; CDR3 length: 17; clone size: NA; CDR3 DNA: TGTGCCAGCAGCTCTGGGGATCGCGGAGCGGGGAGGTACGAGCAGTACTTC; CDR3 protein: CASSSGDRGAGRYEQYF
V gene: TRBV19; J gene: TRBJ1-2; D gene: NA; CDR3 length: 14; clone size: NA; CDR3 DNA: TGTGCCAGTAGTATCCCAGGGGTGGACTATGGCTACACCTTC; CDR3 protein: CASSIPGVDYGYTF
V gene: TRBV18; J gene: TRBJ1-4; D gene: NA; CDR3 length: 17; clone size: NA; CDR3 DNA: TGTGCCAGCTCACCCGCGGGTGGAGGTCTCATAGATGAAAAACTGTTTTTT; CDR3 protein: CASSPAGGGLIDEKLFF
V gene: TRBV5-1; J gene: TRBJ1-1; D gene: NA; CDR3 length: 13; clone size: NA; CDR3 DNA: TGCGCCAGCAGCACGGACGGGGGGACTGAAGCTTTCTTT; CDR3 protein: CASSTDGGTEAFF
V gene: TRBV11-2; J gene: TRBJ2-5; D gene: NA; CDR3 length: 16; clone size: NA; CDR3 DNA: TGTGCCAGCAGCTTAGATCTTCCGGCCGGGACCGAGACCCAGTACTTC; CDR3 protein: CASSLDLPAGTETQYF
V gene: TRBV27; J gene: TRBJ2-7; D gene: NA; CDR3 length: 18; clone size: NA; CDR3 DNA: TGTGCCAGCAGCCAAGCGGGTTTGTACGGGACTGGTGAATACGAGCAGTACTTC; CDR3 protein: CASSQAGLYGTGEYEQYF
V gene: TRBV9; J gene: TRBJ2-1; D gene: NA; CDR3 length: 14; clone size: once; CDR3 DNA: TGTGCCAGCAGCGCACGCCCAATAGGAACCGAGCAGTTCTTC; CDR3 protein: CASSARPIGTEQFF
V gene: TRBV6-6; J gene: TRBJ1-3; D gene: TRBD1; CDR3 length: 16; clone size: NA; CDR3 DNA: TGTGCCAGCAGTTACCCACAGGGGGCTTATGGAAACACCATATATTTT; CDR3 protein: CASSYPQGAYGNTIYF
V gene: TRBV19; J gene: TRBJ1-2; D gene: NA; CDR3 length: 12; clone size: NA; CDR3 DNA: TGTGCCACCCAAAGCACAGGTCAAGGCTACACCTTC; CDR3 protein: CATQSTGQGYTF
V gene: TRBV5-1; J gene: TRBJ2-7; D gene: NA; CDR3 length: 14; clone size: NA; CDR3 DNA: TGCGCCAGCAGCCCCCGACAAAACTCCTACGAGCAGTACTTC; CDR3 protein: CASSPRQNSYEQYF
V gene: TRBV5-4; J gene: TRBJ1-1; D gene: TRBD1; CDR3 length: 14; clone size: NA; CDR3 DNA: TGTGCCAGCAGCTTGCAGGGGGCTGTAGCTGAAGCTTTCTTT; CDR3 protein: CASSLQGAVAEAFF
V gene: TRBV5-1; J gene: TRBJ2-1; D gene: NA; CDR3 length: 15; clone size: NA; CDR3 DNA: TGCGCCAGCAGCTTACTGACGAGCTCCTACAATGAGCAGTTCTTC; CDR3 protein: CASSLLTSSYNEQFF
V gene: TRBV7-3; J gene: TRBJ2-3; D gene: TRBD1; CDR3 length: 15; clone size: NA; CDR3 DNA: TGTGCCAGCAGCTTAACGGGGCAGGGGGCAGATACGCAGTATTTT; CDR3 protein: CASSLTGQGADTQYF
V gene: TRBV18; J gene: TRBJ2-5; D gene: NA; CDR3 length: 13; clone size: NA; CDR3 DNA: TGTGCCAGCTTATTCGGGATGGGGGAGACCCAGTACTTC; CDR3 protein: CASLFGMGETQYF